This T cell receptor beta chain is from a study of blood T cell repertoires in COVID-19. Study-wide background: Acute and convalescent COVID-19 specimens originated in the United States, Italy and Spain. Sample material is recorded as cDNA or gDNA derived from T cells, B-cell-depleted T cells, or PBMCs.

Authors' data handling: Nucleated cell number was recorded as an estimate derived from reference gene primer amplification. TCRdb's table, derived via immunoSEQ multiplex PCR, lists solely in-frame clones and lacks some. V and J calls and clone size follow that table, whereas D and trimming were derived from the DNA. Of about 59,000 clones in the sample, roughly 87% were seen once. Trimming removed 7 bases at V and 4 bases at J, with 13 bases between. CDR3 size: 13 residues. Input material: peripheral blood. The receptor comes from a man aged 80 or over in a cohort sampled during active COVID-19. This sequence joins TRBV12-3 or TRBV12-4 and TRBJ1-2; tentatively, D is TRBD1 (5 bases). Here the CDR3 reads CASTAGTLYGYTF. In nucleotides, the CDR3 is TGTGCCAGCACCGCCGGGACTCTCTATGGCTACACCTTC.